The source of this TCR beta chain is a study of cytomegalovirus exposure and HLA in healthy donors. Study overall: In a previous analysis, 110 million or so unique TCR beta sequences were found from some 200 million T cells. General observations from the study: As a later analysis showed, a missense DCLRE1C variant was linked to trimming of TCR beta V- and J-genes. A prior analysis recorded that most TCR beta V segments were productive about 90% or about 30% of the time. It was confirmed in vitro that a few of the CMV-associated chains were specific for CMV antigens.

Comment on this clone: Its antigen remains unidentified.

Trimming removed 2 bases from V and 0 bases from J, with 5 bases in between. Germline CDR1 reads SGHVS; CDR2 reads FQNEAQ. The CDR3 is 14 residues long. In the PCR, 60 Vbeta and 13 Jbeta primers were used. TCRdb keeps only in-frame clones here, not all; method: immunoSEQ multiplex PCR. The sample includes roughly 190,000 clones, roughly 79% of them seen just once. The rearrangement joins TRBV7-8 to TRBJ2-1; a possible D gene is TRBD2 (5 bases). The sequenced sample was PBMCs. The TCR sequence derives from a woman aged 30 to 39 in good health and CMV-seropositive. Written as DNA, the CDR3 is TGTGCCAGCAGCTTAACTAGCTCCTACAATGAGCAGTTCTTC. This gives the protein CASSLTSSYNEQFF. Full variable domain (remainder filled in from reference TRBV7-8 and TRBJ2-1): GAGVSQSPRYKVAKRGQDVALRCDPISGHVSLFWYQQALGQGPEFLTYFQNEAQLDKSGLPSDRFFAERPEGSVSTLKIQRTQQEDSAVYLCASSLTSSYNEQFFGPGTRLTVL.